Listed below are T cell receptor beta chains from one sample, sequenced in a study of T cells in localized non-small cell lung cancer. Sequenced by immunoSEQ multiplex PCR; TCRdb stores in-frame clones only, minus some. The sample shows 5,500 to 7,500 clones, approximately 88% of them seen only once. The specimen comprised peripheral blood, sampled before any cancer treatment. The receptor set was obtained from a male donor aged 60 or older with stage I lung adenocarcinoma. Each CDR3 is given with its conserved first and last residue. The D gene is left open where the match is weak. Some rows have no size entry. The others give once, few or many, or a class for an expanded clone.

CASSLAGRTGELFF	TGTGCCAGCAGCTTAGCAGGGCGCACCGGGGAGCTGTTTTTT	TRBV7-8	NA	TRBJ2-2	NA
CASGSRGPGNTIYF	TGTGCTAGTGGTTCCAGGGGGCCAGGAAACACCATATATTTT	TRBV12-5	NA	TRBJ1-3	TRBD1
CASSVEGLAGERREQFF	TGTGCCAGCAGCGTAGAGGGACTAGCGGGAGAAAGGCGGGAGCAGTTCTTC	TRBV9	NA	TRBJ2-1	TRBD2
CASSAYRQGFITDTQYF	TGTGCCAGCAGCGCTTACCGACAGGGGTTTATCACAGATACGCAGTATTTT	TRBV9	NA	TRBJ2-3	TRBD1
CASSLGWGTGYTF	TGTGCCAGCAGTTTAGGCTGGGGAACTGGCTACACCTTC	TRBV27	NA	TRBJ1-2	NA
CASSGGGATYGYTF	TGTGCCAGCAGCGGTGGGGGAGCGACCTATGGCTACACCTTC	TRBV7-9	NA	TRBJ1-2	NA
CASSDRGGGGYTF	TGTGCCAGCAGTGACCGCGGAGGGGGCGGCTACACCTTC	TRBV6-1	NA	TRBJ1-2	TRBD1
CASSRGGQKETQYF	TGCGCCAGCAGCCGGGGGGGACAGAAAGAGACCCAGTACTTC	TRBV4-1	NA	TRBJ2-5	NA
CASSIEGRNTEAFF	TGTGCCAGTAGTATAGAGGGACGGAACACTGAAGCTTTCTTT	TRBV19	NA	TRBJ1-1	NA
CASSQEMVSLFGYGYTF	TGCGCCAGCAGCCAAGAAATGGTTAGTCTTTTTGGGTATGGCTACACCTTC	TRBV4-1	NA	TRBJ1-2	NA
CASSLAHWGDGNTEAFF	TGTGCCAGCAGTTTGGCTCATTGGGGGGACGGGAACACTGAAGCTTTCTTT	TRBV28	NA	TRBJ1-1	NA
CASSQEYHRATDTQYF	TGTGCCAGCAGCCAAGAGTACCACAGGGCGACAGATACGCAGTATTTT	TRBV14	NA	TRBJ2-3	NA
CASSLTAGAKGGNTIYF	TGCGCCAGCAGCTTGACCGCAGGGGCCAAAGGCGGAAACACCATATATTTT	TRBV5-1	NA	TRBJ1-3	NA
CASSRGLAGPLSSTDTQYF	TGTGCCAGCAGCCGGGGACTAGCGGGACCGTTATCTAGCACAGATACGCAGTATTTT	TRBV4-2	NA	TRBJ2-3	TRBD2
CASNQAGSADTQYF	TGTGCCAGCAACCAAGCAGGGAGCGCAGATACGCAGTATTTT	TRBV6-5	NA	TRBJ2-3	NA
CASSPSGGLVGDTQYF	TGCGCCAGCAGTCCTAGCGGGGGGCTTGTAGGAGATACGCAGTATTTT	TRBV10-1	NA	TRBJ2-3	TRBD2
CAWSVRAGYGYTF	TGTGCCTGGAGTGTGCGGGCAGGCTATGGCTACACCTTC	TRBV30	NA	TRBJ1-2	NA
CASRGTGNTGELFF	TGTGCCAGCAGGGGGACAGGGAACACCGGGGAGCTGTTTTTT	TRBV6-5	once	TRBJ2-2	TRBD1
CASSQAGVYGYTF	TGCGCCAGCAGCCAAGCAGGGGTCTATGGCTACACCTTC	TRBV4-1	NA	TRBJ1-2	NA
CASFGGAGELFF	TGTGCCAGCTTCGGGGGCGCCGGGGAGCTGTTTTTT	TRBV27	NA	TRBJ2-2	NA
CSVESGTGGQPQHF	TGCAGCGTTGAATCCGGGACGGGGGGTCAGCCCCAGCATTTT	TRBV29-1	NA	TRBJ1-5	NA
CASSLVEGWETDTQYF	TGTGCCAGCAGCTTAGTTGAGGGATGGGAGACAGATACGCAGTATTTT	TRBV7-2	NA	TRBJ2-3	NA
CASDPGQSNGYTF	TGTGCCAGTGATCCGGGACAGAGTAATGGCTACACCTTC	TRBV19	NA	TRBJ1-2	TRBD1
CASSETGWSPLHF	TGTGCCAGCAGTGAGACAGGGTGGTCACCCCTCCACTTT	TRBV2	NA	TRBJ1-6	TRBD1
CASSLGTASLDYTF	TGTGCCAGCAGCTTGGGGACAGCCTCTCTCGACTACACCTTC	TRBV5-5	NA	TRBJ1-2	NA
CASSPATSGAATDTQYF	TGCGCCAGCAGCCCGGCAACTAGCGGGGCAGCCACAGATACGCAGTATTTT	TRBV5-1	NA	TRBJ2-3	TRBD2
CATSRVTRRGNTIYF	TGTGCCACCAGCAGAGTGACGCGTAGAGGAAACACCATATATTTT	TRBV15	NA	TRBJ1-3	NA
CASSEHGARGYTF	TGTGCCAGCAGTGAACACGGGGCGAGGGGCTACACCTTC	TRBV2	NA	TRBJ1-2	NA
CAWAGTGNIQYF	TGTGCCTGGGCCGGGACAGGGAACATTCAGTACTTC	TRBV30	NA	TRBJ2-4	TRBD1
CAISESWGRTGELFF	TGTGCCATCAGTGAGTCGTGGGGGCGGACCGGGGAGCTGTTTTTT	TRBV10-3	NA	TRBJ2-2	NA
CASSEQGNEQFF	TGTGCCAGCAGTGAACAGGGCAATGAGCAGTTCTTC	TRBV6-5	NA	TRBJ2-1	NA
CASSFGTLGTGNTIYF	TGTGCCAGCAGCTTTGGTACCCTAGGGACTGGAAACACCATATATTTT	TRBV11-2	NA	TRBJ1-3	NA
CASSSTGFGNIQYF	TGTGCCAGCAGTTCTACAGGGTTCGGAAACATTCAGTACTTC	TRBV6-1	once	TRBJ2-4	NA
CASSQQGGTGVLGTEAFF	TGCGCCAGCAGCCAACAAGGAGGGACAGGGGTTTTGGGCACTGAAGCTTTCTTT	TRBV4-1	NA	TRBJ1-1	TRBD1
CASIKLRNTGELFF	TGTGCCAGCATTAAACTGCGGAACACCGGGGAGCTGTTTTTT	TRBV7-9	NA	TRBJ2-2	NA
CASSVVRGTGELFF	TGTGCCAGCAGCGTAGTACGAGGCACCGGGGAGCTGTTTTTT	TRBV9	NA	TRBJ2-2	NA
CASSLAGGVTGELFF	TGCGCCAGCAGCTTAGCGGGAGGTGTCACCGGGGAGCTGTTTTTT	TRBV5-1	once	TRBJ2-2	TRBD2
CAIITDEGGNQPQHF	TGTGCCATCATCACCGACGAGGGGGGCAATCAGCCCCAGCATTTT	TRBV10-3	NA	TRBJ1-5	NA
CASSADGLAGGNEQFF	TGCGCCAGCAGCGCCGACGGACTAGCGGGAGGCAATGAGCAGTTCTTC	TRBV5-1	NA	TRBJ2-1	TRBD2
CASSLAQVVGELFF	TGTGCCAGCAGCTTGGCTCAGGTGGTGGGGGAGCTGTTTTTT	TRBV5-6	NA	TRBJ2-2	NA
CSVEGADRGGTDTQYF	TGCAGCGTTGAAGGAGCGGACAGGGGGGGCACAGATACGCAGTATTTT	TRBV29-1	once	TRBJ2-3	TRBD1
CASSLGAQINTEAFF	TGCGCCAGCAGCTTGGGGGCACAGATTAACACTGAAGCTTTCTTT	TRBV5-1	NA	TRBJ1-1	NA
CASSDTGGLEAFF	TGCGCCAGCAGCGATACGGGGGGACTAGAAGCTTTCTTT	TRBV5-1	NA	TRBJ1-1	NA
CASSSAGRQVPQHF	TGTGCCAGCAGCTCCGCCGGGAGACAGGTGCCCCAGCATTTT	TRBV7-3	NA	TRBJ1-5	NA
CASSERTGNTEAFF	TGTGCCAGTAGCGAAAGGACGGGGAACACTGAAGCTTTCTTT	TRBV19	NA	TRBJ1-1	NA
CATSRGGTGGPFGYTF	TGTGCCACCAGCAGAGGGGGGACAGGGGGCCCTTTTGGCTACACCTTC	TRBV15	NA	TRBJ1-2	TRBD1
CASSQGTSYGYTF	TGTGCCAGCAGCCAAGGGACATCCTATGGCTACACCTTC	TRBV6-5	NA	TRBJ1-2	NA
CASSFSTSVFVTDTQYF	TGCGCCAGCAGCTTCTCGACTAGCGTCTTTGTCACAGATACGCAGTATTTT	TRBV5-1	NA	TRBJ2-3	TRBD2
CASSESGGTYNEQFF	TGTGCCAGCAGTGAAAGCGGGGGAACTTACAATGAGCAGTTCTTC	TRBV6-1	NA	TRBJ2-1	TRBD2
CASSFLRGYTGELFF	TGTGCCAGCAGCTTCCTGAGGGGCTACACCGGGGAGCTGTTTTTT	TRBV5-6	NA	TRBJ2-2	NA
CASSFGRREETQYF	TGCGCCAGCAGCTTTGGACGAAGAGAAGAGACCCAGTACTTC	TRBV5-1	few	TRBJ2-5	NA
CASSGGLGGIGDTQYF	TGCGCCAGCAGTGGGGGACTGGGCGGCATCGGGGATACGCAGTATTTT	TRBV10-2	NA	TRBJ2-3	NA
CASSKSSGGTGELFF	TGTGCCAGCAGCAAATCTAGCGGGGGGACCGGGGAGCTGTTTTTT	TRBV21-1	NA	TRBJ2-2	NA
CASSFLGRSSYNEQFF	TGTGCCAGCAGTTTTTTGGGGAGAAGCTCCTACAATGAGCAGTTCTTC	TRBV27	NA	TRBJ2-1	NA
CASSESQENYGYTF	TGTGCCAGCAGTGAAAGCCAGGAAAACTATGGCTACACCTTC	TRBV2	NA	TRBJ1-2	NA